This T cell receptor beta chain originates from a study of long-term antiretroviral therapy in people with HIV. Whole-study findings and limits: Every time point showed a repertoire led by clones expanded before ART.

Concerning this clone itself: Antigen unknown.

Each donor provided at least one pre-ART PBMC sample and at least two post-ART PBMC samples. Every participant with HIV received treatment in the United States. The assay used was immunoSEQ (version v3.0), run at survey level. Repertoires were generated with immunoSEQ multiplex PCR, while TCRdb's copy carries only in-frame clones and drops some. Of about 19,000 clones detected, roughly 86% appear once; the ten largest clones hold 4.1%. In germline, CDR1 is LGHNT, CDR2 FRNRAP. Between the trimmed V and J ends, which lost 7 bases and 2 bases, there was a span of 17 bases. This CDR3 comprises 15 residues.

The chain couples TRBV12-5 to TRBJ1-1; no definite D call. Here the sequenced sample was unsorted PBMCs, taken 2.1 years after starting antiretroviral therapy. The receptor was isolated from a man aged 18 to 30 with HIV. The CDR3 is CASALPRTTNTEAFF. The CDR3 bases are TGTGCTAGTGCCCTCCCTCGGACGACAAACACTGAAGCTTTCTTT.